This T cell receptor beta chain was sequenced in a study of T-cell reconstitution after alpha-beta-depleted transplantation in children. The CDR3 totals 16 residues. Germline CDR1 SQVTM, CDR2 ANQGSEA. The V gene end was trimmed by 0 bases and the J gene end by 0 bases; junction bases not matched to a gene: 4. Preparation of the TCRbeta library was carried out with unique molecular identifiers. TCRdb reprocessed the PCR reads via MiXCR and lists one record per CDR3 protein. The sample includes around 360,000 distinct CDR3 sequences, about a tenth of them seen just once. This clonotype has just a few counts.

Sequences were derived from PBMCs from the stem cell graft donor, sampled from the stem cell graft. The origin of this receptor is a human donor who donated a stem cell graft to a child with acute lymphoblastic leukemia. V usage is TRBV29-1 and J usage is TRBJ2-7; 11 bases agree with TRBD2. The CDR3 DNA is TGCAGCGTTGAAGATGGAACTAGCGGGGGCTCCTACGAGCAGTACTTC. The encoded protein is CSVEDGTSGGSYEQYF.